This T cell receptor beta chain was observed in a study of cytomegalovirus exposure and HLA in healthy donors (dated by TCRdb to 2015 to 2018). The study in broad terms: In an earlier analysis of approximately 640 of the donors, around 290 Gb of sequence data and roughly 100 million unique TCR beta sequences from about 190 million T cells were reported. HLA typing covered class I and class II loci at four-digit resolution. The study profiled the T cell repertoires of about 720 subjects by immunosequencing and related them to cytomegalovirus serostatus. Typing coverage differed by locus: A, B, C, DRB1 and DQB1 were typed in about 629-630 donors, DQA1 in approximately 520, DPA1 in roughly 590, and DPB1 in around 440. Of the approximately 400 genotyped donors, roughly 76% were placed in the genetic ancestry cluster associated with self-reported Caucasian donors. Besides the first cohort of hundreds of subjects, a separate validation cohort made up of 120 different subjects was used. The study was designed to test whether signatures of past pathogen exposure could be identified by cataloging public T cell receptors. A later analysis re-analyzed previously published TCR beta repertoires from 600 to 850 donors and added high-resolution HLA genotyping to study TCR occurrence patterns. Roughly 5 DR-DQ haplotypes were handled as single units for association and clustering, since linkage in the cohort was strong. Donor age, sex, ethnicity and CMV serostatus were compiled together with the repertoire data. In a later genetic analysis, genome-wide SNP genotypes for about three fifths of the 666 donors were used, and that subset was treated as a discovery cohort. Across about 370 genotyped donors of the cohort, an average of about 250,000 unique TCR beta nucleotide sequences per donor were sequenced, and 15% to 20% of those sequences were non-productive. The study combined high-throughput TCR immunosequencing, statistical association of individual TCRs with disease status, and machine learning to predict cytomegalovirus infection status. Rather than drawing on any new phenotypic data, the later analysis identified candidate immune exposures from TCR beta sequences and the way those sequences occurred across donors. An early release covering approximately 600 HLA-typed donors comprised 300 to 350 gigabases of sequencing data and tens of millions of unique TCR sequences. In an earlier analysis of roughly 600 of the donors, high-throughput TCR beta sequencing was used to judge whether each TCR beta V gene segment behaved as functional or pseudogenic. Every repertoire in the discovery cohort had been generated on one and the same sequencing platform.

The library was generated by the immunoSEQ multiplex PCR assay. For the multiplex PCR, a mixture combining 60 forward primers for TCR Vbeta segments and 13 reverse primers for TCR Jbeta segments was used. A multiplex PCR assay on genomic DNA amplified the CDR3 region of rearranged TCR beta genes. On the Illumina HiSeq System, the amplified TCR beta libraries were sequenced as 87-base-pair reads. Turning to the authors' computational methods: In a later analysis, around 80 million unique TCR beta chains were counted across the 690 or so repertoires, and roughly 9.9 million of these chains were shared by at least two donors. A nearest-neighbor algorithm error-corrected the raw reads and collapsed the reads into unique sequences, merging closely related sequences to remove PCR and sequencing errors. To assign V, D and J gene segments, CDR3 sequences were aligned to IMGT reference sequences. For a sequence to be retained, a match of at least six nucleotides to both a V gene segment and a J gene segment was required. Rearrangements were called productive when the CDR3 lacked stop codons and stayed in frame with V and J; all others were non-productive. Following IMGT convention, CDR3 was defined as the stretch from the second conserved V-encoded cysteine to the conserved J-encoded phenylalanine. The earlier analysis of about 560 of the donors excluded any sequence lacking an unambiguous match to a single V gene segment. An earlier analysis of around 600 of the donors classified V segments as functional when productive rearrangements were above 56.7% and as segregating when the standard deviation between donors was above 5%. A statistical classification framework was built for diagnosing cytomegalovirus status from the catalog of TCR beta chain sequences. In a later analysis, V and J genes were assigned by comparing TCR nucleotide sequences against IMGT/GENE-DB human TR gene sequences. The TCRdist pipeline was used in a later analysis to assign CDR3 sequences and most-parsimonious VDJ recombination scenarios. In a later analysis, each TCR beta chain was defined by its CDR3 amino acid sequence together with its V-gene family, and reads lacking a unique V-gene family were excluded. A later analysis removed 500 to 650 highly shared, low-generation-probability nucleotide sequences to deal with suspected cross-contamination and a sequencing artifact. In a later analysis, a clonal expansion index for each public chain was calculated from normalized within-repertoire ranks of inferred template counts. In a later analysis, generation probabilities were computed using a VDJ recombination model fitted to out-of-frame rearrangements, and the results were checked against IGoR. A later analysis scored TCR-TCR, TCR-HLA and TCR-CMV co-occurrence with hypergeometric tests, applying a repertoire-size bias correction to TCR pairs. False discovery rates were estimated in a later analysis by permuting HLA or CMV assignments 20 times. A later analysis grouped co-occurring TCRs with DBSCAN, adding TCRdist sequence similarity when clustering within HLA-allele-positive subsets. Co-occurrence clustering excluded repertoires with fewer than 30,000 or more than 120,000 public chains, plus five with anomalous nucleotide sharing. This is the immuneACCESS table as TCRdb keeps it, with only in-frame sequences that have V and J called. A part of the clones is gone; compared with another copy, unresolved V genes explain less than half, and the rest is unexplained. V, J and clone size are taken as reported in that table, and D and trimming were inferred from the DNA itself. The table for this sample shows approximately 120,000 clones. Approximately 0.93% of the sample belongs to the ten largest clones.

Points on this clone: Its specific antigen is unknown.

Study-wide conclusions, independent of this receptor: In an earlier analysis of approximately 600 of the donors, most TCR beta V segments were observed in productive rearrangements about 87% or about 30% of the time, broadly matching IMGT annotations. Compared with equally common non-associated chains, HLA-associated TCR beta chains in a later analysis were more clonally expanded and had lower generation probabilities. Because HLA typing was unavailable for some donors at each locus, only the typed subset was used in association tests. A later analysis found that most CMV-associated TCR beta chains appeared HLA-restricted, with HLA associations seemingly driven largely by CMV exposure. The earlier analysis of 450 to 700 of the donors excluded roughly 16 rarely observed V segments, including chromosome 9 orphons, because counts were too low. When HLA alleles, especially DR and DQ, strongly co-occurred, TCR associations were difficult to assign to individual alleles. Most TCR sequences were observed very rarely across donors, whereas some public TCRs were present in many individuals. A group of highly shared sequence variants was considered likely to be a technical artifact of the sequencing pipeline. Because the 87-base-pair reads could not distinguish some IMGT-functional V segments, including TRBV6-2 and TRBV6-3, those segments were excluded. A further reported finding was that TCR beta sequences accurately predicted the HLA-A and HLA-B alleles for most subjects in the first cohort. An association between a missense DCLRE1C variant and V-gene and J-gene trimming of TCR beta chains was found in a later genetic analysis and replicated in an independent cohort. In a later analysis, some 17,000 TCR beta sequences were associated with specific HLA alleles at a false discovery rate of 0.05. Correlated functional status among segregating V segments might reflect linkage disequilibrium, but an unknown experimental factor could not be ruled out. A total of 164 TCR beta chains were listed by the study as associated with cytomegalovirus. In a later analysis, several top co-occurrence clusters were reported to appear linked to parvovirus B19, influenza, CMV and Epstein-Barr virus. The classifier was reported to diagnose cytomegalovirus status with high specificity and sensitivity in both the original cohort and the validation cohort. Roughly uniform sequencing depth across donors was assumed in presence/absence analyses, although this assumption may not hold. The cohort was sequenced for TCR beta chains only, and without alpha or paired-chain data the features that could be detected were limited. Immune exposure information for the cohort was limited to CMV serostatus. In a later analysis, the rate of TCR association differed among HLA loci, with DRB1 alleles having the most associated TCRs and HLA-C alleles having the fewest. In vitro tests confirmed that a few of the cytomegalovirus-associated TCR beta chains recognize cytomegalovirus antigens. The authors suggested that the approach could potentially be extended to other disease states and immunological phenotypes. According to a later genetic analysis, donors in an Asian-associated ancestry cluster had fewer N-insertions in productive TCRs than the roughly 660-donor mean.

In total, approximately 690 healthy bone marrow donors made up the cohort. All cohort members were sampled while nominally healthy, although unrecorded immune exposures were likely present. The donor was CMV seronegative and belonged to the group of more than 300 seronegative cohort members. Every donor gave a peripheral blood sample, and the peripheral blood mononuclear cells from that sample were used for TCR beta sequencing. Genomic DNA was extracted from the blood cell samples with the Qiagen DNeasy Blood Extraction Kit. Between the V and J ends, shortened by 6 bases and 5 bases respectively, the junction contains 14 bases. The germline V gene gives CDR1 as SQVTM and CDR2 as ANQGSEA. The CDR3 goes from the cysteine to the phenylalanine over 13 residues. Here the CDR3 DNA is all that survives: 39 bases in frame from base 1.

The source material was PBMCs. The chain joins TRBV29-1 to TRBJ1-5; the D gene identity is not certain. This TCR was sampled from a man younger than 30 in good health and CMV-seronegative. The DNA sequence follows: TGCAGCGTGGGGTTGACTAGGGATCAGCCCCAGCATTTT. Translated, this gives CSVGLTRDQPQHF.